Listed below are T cell receptor beta chains from one sample, sequenced in a study of neurological immune-mediated disorders. MiXCR, applied by TCRdb to the 5' RACE reads, yields one record per CDR3 protein. The sample has 32,000 or so distinct CDR3 sequences, 12% seen once. The sequenced material came from PBMCs. Source of these receptors: an older woman in good health. The conserved cysteine and the conserved F or W are not part of the CDR3 here. The order of the fields is J gene, V gene, CDR3 protein.

TRBJ1-5 TRBV12-3/TRBV12-4 ASGLGGREQPQH
TRBJ1-5 TRBV5-5 ASSPRGRGNQPQH
TRBJ2-7 TRBV12-3/TRBV12-4 ASRVPGGHEQY
TRBJ1-1 TRBV7-2 ASSAYRVGRKGDTEAF
TRBJ1-4 TRBV7-2 ASSSLGEKLF
TRBJ2-5 TRBV5-1 ASSLNPPGQGGETQY
TRBJ1-5 TRBV27 ASSLSSYQPQH
TRBJ2-1 TRBV5-1 ASSLWSPSRAVYNEQF
TRBJ2-3 TRBV5-1 ASSSQVTDTLY
TRBJ1-2 TRBV9 ASSVVDGANYGYT
TRBJ2-5 TRBV7-2 ASSPSGGRETQY
TRBJ1-2 TRBV20-1 SATPGAYGYT
TRBJ2-1 TRBV12-3/TRBV12-4 ASSLHRRNEQF
TRBJ2-2 TRBV5-1 ASSPDSGNTGELF
TRBJ2-1 TRBV7-6 ASSLELAPHRSSYNEQF
TRBJ2-5 TRBV21-1 ASGPTRGGEQETQY
TRBJ1-4 TRBV12-3/TRBV12-4 SSRGDRGHEKLF
TRBJ1-1 TRBV20-1 SAGALGTEAF
TRBJ1-1 TRBV5-1 ASSLVPTGLNTEAF
TRBJ1-2 TRBV20-1 SGGAGNYGYT
TRBJ1-1 TRBV6-1 ASSEMQGGNTEAF
TRBJ2-1 TRBV6-1 ASSGGLAGGLSYNEQF
TRBJ2-3 TRBV5-5 ASSPGSGDTQY
TRBJ2-7 TRBV11-1 ASSYGAASYEQY
TRBJ1-1 TRBV3-1 ASSQGRVGAF
TRBJ2-1 TRBV5-1 ASSPDSQQYNEQF
TRBJ2-7 TRBV7-2 ASSKNPGQFYEQY
TRBJ1-3 TRBV10-3 AIREGGNTIY
TRBJ1-5 TRBV20-1 SARLRMAQPQH
TRBJ2-3 TRBV4-3 ASSQDIAGGTDTQY
TRBJ2-1 TRBV12-3/TRBV12-4 ASSFRWEGNEQF
TRBJ2-2 TRBV10-3 AIAGAGELF
TRBJ2-1 TRBV15 ATSRGGTGTYNEQF
TRBJ2-7 TRBV20-1 SARELTGGSYEQY
TRBJ2-2 TRBV7-2 ASSSDRGRAGELF
TRBJ2-1 TRBV6-1 ASEGGAGSYNEQF
TRBJ2-3 TRBV5-1 ANSRGGAVDTQY
TRBJ2-7 TRBV4-3 ASSQDGGQAPYEQY
TRBJ1-2 TRBV5-1 ASSTGQGFGYT
TRBJ2-3 TRBV7-2 ASRYQSTDTQY
TRBJ2-1 TRBV9 ASSVAVAGGASEQF
TRBJ1-1 TRBV5-1 ASSPSSSNTEAF
TRBJ2-1 TRBV9 ASSVEGGEQF
TRBJ2-1 TRBV4-1 ASSRGDRGHNEQF
TRBJ1-2 TRBV25-1 ASSDPGAGAGGYT
TRBJ1-1 TRBV4-2 ASSQEGGGRGTEAF
TRBJ2-3 TRBV7-2 ASSLTEAGGDTQY
TRBJ2-3 TRBV10-3 AGGRANRRDTQY
TRBJ2-2 TRBV7-8 ASNPSGGTGELF
TRBJ2-5 TRBV5-1 ASSPDRGPQETQY
TRBJ1-1 TRBV5-1 ASVPGTLFDMNTEAF
TRBJ2-2 TRBV7-9 ASSYGTSGRGELF
TRBJ1-4 TRBV3-1 ASSQDRVSGLNREIATNEKLF
TRBJ2-1 TRBV9 ASSVLDAGSSYNEQF
TRBJ2-7 TRBV10-3 AISEVSYEQY
TRBJ2-7 TRBV7-7 ASSLRAGTYYEQY
TRBJ2-2 TRBV7-7 ASIPGGWNTGELF
TRBJ1-6 TRBV3-1 ASSQDGNSMGSPLH